Included here is one T cell receptor (beta chain) sequence, with context. The data were taken from a study of blood T cells in healthy people across ages. A J-beta primer mix and a sample-barcoded 5' primer were used in a second PCR of about 7 to 12 cycles. TCRdb re-derived calls from the 5' RACE reads in MiXCR, one entry per CDR3 protein. The sample shows approximately 880,000 distinct CDR3 sequences, 40% to 60% of them seen only once. CDR3 size: 15 residues. V shed 1 base, J shed 4 bases, and the junction held 3 bases outside the gene matches. Germline CDR1 is MGHRA and CDR2 is YSYEKL. This chain connects TRBV4-1 to TRBJ2-1; TRBD2 aligns across 8 bases. The sequence was obtained from a man aged 25 to 45 in good health. The material sequenced was blood. CDR3: CASSQAGGQYNEQFF. The CDR3 region has the DNA TGCGCCAGCAGCCAAGCGGGGGGGCAGTACAATGAGCAGTTCTTC.